Detailed here is one T cell receptor (beta chain). Its antigen has not been determined. Per-base quality was not reported, and no clone a single base away is much larger than it. TCRbeta CDR3 regions were amplified from genomic DNA by means of the immunoSEQ Assay, a bias-controlled multiplex PCR. Per the original workflow: The number of nucleated cells in each sample was estimated by amplification of reference gene primers within the assay. To quantify the absolute abundance of each unique TCRbeta CDR3 rearrangement, sequence reads were collapsed and filtered. For each sample, productive Simpson clonality was calculated by taking the square root of Simpson's diversity index across productive rearrangements. TCRdb limited this immuneACCESS table to in-frame rearrangements with V and J called. A share of clones is missing; checked studies link under half to unresolved V genes, and the rest is unexplained. V and J calls plus clone size are reproduced from that table; the DNA served to infer D and trimming. This sample has 250,000 to 350,000 clones in its table, and roughly 90% of those were observed once. Of the sample, 2% to 2.5% is held by the ten largest clones.

The sample belongs to a study of blood T cell repertoires in COVID-19 (dated by TCRdb to about 2020). At the level of the whole study: Collaborator samples came from the United States, Italy and Spain and covered acute and convalescent phases of COVID-19. The repertoires were released in a freely available public database meant as a resource for research on the immune response to SARS-CoV-2. Nearly every sample came with metadata listing a de-identified subject ID, COVID-19 status, age in years and sex. The material from the prospective study consisted of cDNA or gDNA derived from T cells, B-cell-depleted T cells, or PBMCs. The dataset comprised deeply sampled blood TCRbeta repertoires from subjects exposed to, actively infected with, or recovered from COVID-19. Samples were obtained from the ongoing ImmuneRACE study (first 160 participants) and from 950 to 1,500 subjects provided by 6 global collaborators. HLA class I and class II types, where available, came from metadata supplied by the sample provider rather than from assay-based typing.

Samples from volunteer blood donors who had recovered from COVID-19 were contributed by a second Seattle source. Each collaborating institution followed its own protocols to collect whole blood in K2EDTA tubes. For TCRbeta analysis, collaborator samples were shipped as frozen whole blood, as isolated PBMCs, or as DNA extracted from either sample type. From the cysteine through the phenylalanine, the CDR3 covers 13 amino acids. The only DNA kept is the CDR3, 39 bases in frame from the first base. The germline V gene encodes CDR1 PRHDT and CDR2 FYEKMQ (reference sequence). At the junction V is shortened by 5 bases and J by 3 bases; bases outside the gene matches: 0. Findings and caveats that apply to the study as a whole: How much clinical and demographic metadata was included differed by source and by participant, and the metadata was provided uncurated.

The specimen sequenced was peripheral blood. The chain uses TRBV13 and TRBJ1-2; TRBD1 lines up with 10 middle nucleotides. The receptor's source is a woman aged 45-65 years who had recovered from COVID-19. This receptor carries the CDR3 CASSGTGDYGYTF. The sequenced DNA: TGTGCCAGCAGCGGGACAGGGGACTATGGCTACACCTTC.